Detailed here is one TCR beta chain. This entry is derived from a study of blood T cell repertoires in COVID-19. Repertoires were generated with immunoSEQ multiplex PCR, while TCRdb's copy carries only in-frame clones and drops some. This sample yields some 180,000 clones, of which around 86% are seen a single time; around 23% belongs to the top ten. The CDR3 extends over 14 amino acids. The trim removed 4 bases at V and 4 bases at J, leaving 1 base unmatched. Germline-derived CDR1 and CDR2 are PRHDT and FYEKMQ (reference sequence). This sequence was found in a woman aged 40 to 50 in a cohort exposed to, infected with or recovered from COVID-19 (not recorded which). The sequencing input was PBMCs or T cells enriched from blood (not recorded which). The rearrangement links TRBV13 to TRBJ1-2; 12 bases match TRBD1. CDR3 sequence (DNA): TGTGCCAGCAGCTGGGACAGGGGGCTCTATGGCTACACCTTC. It translates to CASSWDRGLYGYTF.